This T cell receptor beta chain emerged from a study of T cell responses to AZD1222 COVID-19 vaccine. The assay was immunoSEQ multiplex PCR, and TCRdb's table has in-frame clones only and misses some. The repertoire includes over 100,000 clones, roughly 85% of them detected once, and approximately 8% sits in the top ten. Germline-derived CDR1 and CDR2 are KGHSH and LQKENI. The CDR3 is 14 amino acids. Trimming took off 4 bases at V and 0 bases at J, with 6 bases between the two ends. The TCR comes from an adult who received the MenACWY meningococcal vaccine as a control. The source material was peripheral blood, sampled 28 days after the second dose of the MenACWY control vaccine. This chain uses TRBV18 with TRBJ2-2, with D unclear. CDR3 loop: CASSLSANTGELFF. In DNA, the CDR3 is TGTGCCAGCTCACTGTCCGCGAACACCGGGGAGCTGTTTTTT.